The following is a T cell receptor beta chain sequence with its context. As yet, its antigen is unknown. PCR was performed using 60 Vbeta and 13 Jbeta primers. Here immunoSEQ multiplex PCR was the method, and the copy in TCRdb shows in-frame clones only, minus some. The table shows approximately 200,000 clones, with roughly four fifths occurring only once. The data originate from a study of cytomegalovirus exposure and HLA in healthy donors. The CDR3 sequence is 14 residues long. Germline V gene data show CDR1 as MGHRA and CDR2 as YSYEKL. V was shortened by 1 base and J by 2 bases, with 6 bases between the two germline ends. The study's findings and limits: Reports credit the classifier with highly specific, highly sensitive diagnosis of cytomegalovirus status. Earlier analysis yielded a pattern in which most TCR beta V segments were productive about 87% or about 30% of the time.

The material sequenced was PBMCs. This chain joins TRBV4-1 and TRBJ2-1, with D uncertain. The TCR was taken from a boy younger than 10 in good health and CMV-seronegative. The CDR3 here is CASSQGPTYNEQFF. The CDR3 nucleotides are TGCGCCAGCAGCCAAGGGCCCACCTACAATGAGCAGTTCTTC.